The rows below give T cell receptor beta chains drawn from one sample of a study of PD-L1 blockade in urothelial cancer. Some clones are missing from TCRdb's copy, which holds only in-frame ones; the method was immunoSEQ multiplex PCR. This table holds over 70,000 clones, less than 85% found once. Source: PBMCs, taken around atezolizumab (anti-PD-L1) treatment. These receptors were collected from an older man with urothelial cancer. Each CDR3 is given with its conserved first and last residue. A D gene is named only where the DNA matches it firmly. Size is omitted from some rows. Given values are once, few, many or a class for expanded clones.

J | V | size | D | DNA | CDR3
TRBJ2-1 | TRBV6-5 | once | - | TGTGCCAGCAGTTTCAACAGAAATGAGCAGTTCTTC | CASSFNRNEQFF
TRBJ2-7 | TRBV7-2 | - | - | TGTGCCAGCAGCTTAGGCAGGGAAGCCTACGAGCAGTACTTC | CASSLGREAYEQYF
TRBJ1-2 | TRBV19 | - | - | TGTGCCAGTAAACGAGGGGGAAACTATGGCTACACCTTC | CASKRGGNYGYTF
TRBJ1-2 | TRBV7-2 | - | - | TGTGCCAGCAGCTTTTTTGGAAGAGGGCGGCCCCACTATGGCTACACCTTC | CASSFFGRGRPHYGYTF
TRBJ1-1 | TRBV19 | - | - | TGTGCCAGTAGTATAGGACGGGTTAGGCGGATGAACACTGAAGCTTTCTTT | CASSIGRVRRMNTEAFF
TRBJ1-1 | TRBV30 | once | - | TGTGCCTGGGATAGGGGCACTGAAGCTTTCTTT | CAWDRGTEAFF
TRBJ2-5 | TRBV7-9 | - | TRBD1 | TGTGCCAGCAGACAGGGGGTGGGGGAGACCCAGTACTTC | CASRQGVGETQYF
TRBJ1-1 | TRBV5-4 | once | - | TGTGCCAGCAGCCCGGAAGGTGGCGGGCCGGGCACTGAAGCTTTCTTT | CASSPEGGGPGTEAFF
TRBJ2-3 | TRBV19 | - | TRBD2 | TGTGCCAGTAGTCTCCGGACTAGCGGGAGGGCCTTTACGAATACGCAGTATTTT | CASSLRTSGRAFTNTQYF
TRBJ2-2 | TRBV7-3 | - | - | TGTGCCAGCAGCTTCCCAGGGTGGGCCGGGGAGCTGTTTTTT | CASSFPGWAGELFF
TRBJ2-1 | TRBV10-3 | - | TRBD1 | TGTGCCATCAGTGAGGTACCGGGACAGATTTTTAATGAGCAGTTCTTC | CAISEVPGQIFNEQFF
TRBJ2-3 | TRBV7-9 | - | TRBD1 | TGTGCCAGCAGGGTACAGGGGGCTGAAACAGATACGCAGTATTTT | CASRVQGAETDTQYF
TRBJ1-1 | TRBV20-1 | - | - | TGCAGTGCTGGGAGTAACACTGAAGCTTTCTTT | CSAGSNTEAFF
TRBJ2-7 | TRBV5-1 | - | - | TGCGCCAGTAAGGACAGCGGGGAGGTCAAGCAGTACTTC | CASKDSGEVKQYF